This T cell receptor (beta chain) was sequenced for a study of blood T cell repertoires in COVID-19. Study-wide background: Both acute and convalescent COVID-19 samples were obtained from the United States, Italy and Spain. The cDNA or gDNA used as material had been derived from T cells, B-cell-depleted T cells, or PBMCs.

In the original processing: Quantification of nucleated cells was approximated via reference gene primer amplification. Only in-frame clones appear in the TCRdb table, and some are missing; sequencing was by immunoSEQ multiplex PCR. V and J calls and clone size are those listed in that table; D and trimming were worked out from the DNA. The sample contains under 150,000 clones, more than 75% of which appear only once. Germline CDR1 SNHLY, CDR2 FYNNEI. V lost 6 bases, J lost 6 bases, and 17 bases lay in between. This CDR3 contains 14 residues. J is TRBJ1-1 and V is TRBV2; no clear D. The receptor comes from a man aged 80 or over with acute or convalescent COVID-19. Sequencing used peripheral blood. As DNA, the CDR3 is TGTGCCAGCAGCTACGGACTGGGTGAGGCTGAAGCTTTCTTT. It encodes CASSYGLGEAEAFF.